This T cell receptor (beta chain) was observed in a study of beta chain features in type 1 diabetes. Points from the study as a whole: Patients with Type 1 diabetes showed moderately but significantly shorter TCRB CDR3s in all four CD4+ subsets.

cDNA synthesis used the whole RNA isolate, giving expressed TCRB sequences. The study sequenced naive, central memory and regulatory T cell samples to an average of about 3.5 million reads. Using immunoSEQ multiplex PCR, the repertoire was profiled, and TCRdb retains in-frame clones only, with some absent. Among 600,000 to 650,000 clones, roughly a sixth were seen once, and the ten largest hold roughly 0.098%. Looked up from germline, CDR1 is SGHRS and CDR2 is YFSETQ. The CDR3 covers 15 residues. J gave up 5 bases and V 1 base, and 2 bases lay outside the gene matches. This clone was counted a few times. Its antigen is currently unknown. This sample includes further DNA sequences coding for the same CDR3.

Specimen: naive CD4+ T cells from blood. The rearrangement uses TRBV5-1 and TRBJ2-1; the match to TRBD2 covers 11 bases. The sequence came from a man aged 18 to 30 in good health. CDR3 nucleotides: TGCGCCAGCAGCTTGCTAGCGGGGGGAAACAATGAGCAGTTCTTC. This gives the protein CASSLLAGGNNEQFF.